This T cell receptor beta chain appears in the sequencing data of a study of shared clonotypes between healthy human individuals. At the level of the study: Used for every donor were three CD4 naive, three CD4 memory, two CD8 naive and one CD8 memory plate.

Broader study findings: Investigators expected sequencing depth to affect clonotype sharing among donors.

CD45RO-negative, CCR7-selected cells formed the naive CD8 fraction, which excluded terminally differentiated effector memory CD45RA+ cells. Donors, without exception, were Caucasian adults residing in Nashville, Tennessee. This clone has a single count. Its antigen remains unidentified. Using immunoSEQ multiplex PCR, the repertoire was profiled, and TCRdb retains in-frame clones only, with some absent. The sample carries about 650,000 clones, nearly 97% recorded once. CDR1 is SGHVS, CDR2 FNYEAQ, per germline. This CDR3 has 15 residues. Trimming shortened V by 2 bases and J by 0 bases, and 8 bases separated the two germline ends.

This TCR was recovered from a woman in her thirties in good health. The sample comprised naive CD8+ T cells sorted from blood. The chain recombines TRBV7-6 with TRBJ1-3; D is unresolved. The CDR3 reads CASSLRAGSGNTIYF. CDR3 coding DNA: TGTGCCAGCAGCTTACGGGCAGGCTCTGGAAACACCATATATTTT.